The 27 T cell receptor beta chains reported below all come from one sample, sequenced in a study of PD-1 blockade in classical Hodgkin lymphoma. Time point described: cycle 4 day 1 (C4D1), after six to seven weeks of nivolumab. Relapse after autologous stem cell transplantation occurred in every patient, and brentuximab vedotin exposure varied. The data were produced by immunoSEQ multiplex PCR, yet TCRdb's version contains in-frame clones alone and is incomplete. The sample has tens of thousands of clones, roughly 86% seen once. The input for sequencing was peripheral blood mononuclear cells (PBMCs), taken before the fourth cycle of nivolumab. The receptors shown here come from a human donor with classical Hodgkin lymphoma.

This clone was seen only a few times. The chain uses TRBV4-1 and TRBJ1-5; D is uncertain. Germline CDR1 is MGHRA and CDR2 is YSYEKL. V lost 2 bases and J lost 8, with 13 bases in between. The CDR3 runs to 14 residues. The CDR3: CASSQLGAGEPQHF. The CDR3 DNA reads as TGCGCCAGCAGCCAATTAGGAGCTGGAGAGCCCCAGCATTTT.

This clone was counted a single time. The V gene is TRBV19, the J gene TRBJ2-5; 8 bases fit TRBD2. The CDR3 is 15 residues long. The V gene end was trimmed by 6 bases and the J gene end by 4 bases; junction bases not matched to a gene: 10. From germline, CDR1 is LNHDA and CDR2 SQIVND (reference sequence). The chain's CDR3 is CASRKAAGAAETQYF. As DNA, the CDR3 is TGTGCCAGTAGAAAGGCAGCGGGGGCCGCAGAGACCCAGTACTTC.

V is TRBV14 and J is TRBJ2-5, with 7 bases identical to TRBD2. The CDR3 covers 14 residues. V shed 4 bases, J shed 7 bases, and the junction held 9 bases outside the gene matches. From germline, CDR1 is SGHDN and CDR2 FVKESK. Written as DNA, the CDR3 is TGTGCCAGCAGCCGAATACGCGGCGGGGGGACCCAGTACTTC. This codes for CASSRIRGGGTQYF.

This sequence joins TRBV9 and TRBJ1-4; 10 bases match TRBD1. Per the germline V gene, CDR1 is SGDLS and CDR2 is YYNGEE. This CDR3 region has 14 residues. V shed 2 bases, J shed 10 bases, and the junction held 5 bases outside the gene matches. The CDR3 loop is CASSVGTGDPKLFF. The CDR3 nucleotides are TGTGCCAGCAGCGTTGGGACAGGGGACCCAAAACTGTTTTTT.

Only one count was recorded for this clone. J is TRBJ2-5 and V is TRBV2; TRBD2 matches 14 bases. Germline loops: CDR1 SNHLY, CDR2 FYNNEI. V was pared by 6 bases and J by 1 base, with 10 bases of the junction left unmatched. CDR3 length: 18 residues. CDR3: CASRMGLAGDMFQETQYF. In DNA, the CDR3 is TGTGCCAGCAGAATGGGACTAGCGGGAGACATGTTCCAAGAGACCCAGTACTTC. The full variable domain, its missing parts supplied by reference TRBV2 and TRBJ2-5, is EPEVTQTPSHQVTQMGQEVILRCVPISNHLYFYWYRQILGQKVEFLVSFYNNEISEKSEIFDDQFSVERPDGSNFTLKIRSTKLEDSAMYFCASRMGLAGDMFQETQYFGPGTRLLVL.

V usage is TRBV11-2 and J usage is TRBJ1-5; tentative D call: TRBD1 (5 bases). The germline V gene encodes CDR1 SGHAT and CDR2 FQNNGV. V lost 5 bases and J 1 base, leaving 12 bases between the germline ends. The CDR3 is made up of 15 amino acids. CDR3: CASSPGTASNQPQHF. In DNA, the CDR3 is TGTGCCAGCAGCCCCGGGACGGCCAGCAATCAGCCCCAGCATTTT.

The rearrangement joins TRBV5-6 to TRBJ2-5; D is unresolved. CDR3 size: 15 residues. Trimming stripped 1 base from V and 5 bases from J, with 15 bases between. Germline V gene lookup returns CDR1 SGHDT and CDR2 YYEEEE. The CDR3 sequence is CASSLTPAGGETQYF. CDR3 DNA: TGTGCCAGCAGCTTGACTCCGGCCGGTGGGGAGACCCAGTACTTC.

The CDR3 is CASSPQTGGPYNEQFF. CDR3 coding DNA: TGTGCCAGCAGTCCCCAGACAGGGGGGCCTTACAATGAGCAGTTCTTC. The rearrangement uses TRBV27 and TRBJ2-1; 9 positions match TRBD1. The CDR3 loop spans 16 amino acids. Trimming at V came to 5 bases and at J to 4 bases, leaving 9 bases not matched to a gene. CDR1 and CDR2 (germline): MNHEY, SMNVEV (reference sequence).

The chain links TRBV28 to TRBJ1-5; 7 bases are shared with TRBD1. CDR1 is MDHEN and CDR2 is SYDVKM in the germline V gene. The CDR3 is 17 residues long. Losses at the gene ends were 6 bases for V and 3 bases for J; bases not matched to a gene: 14. The CDR3 DNA reads as TGTGCCAGCAGCATGCCCGTGGGACAGTTTATCAATCAGCCCCAGCATTTT. This codes for CASSMPVGQFINQPQHF.

V is TRBV9 and J is TRBJ1-1; D gene uncertain. The germline gives CDR1 SGDLS, CDR2 YYNGEE. The V and J ends lost 0 bases and 3 bases respectively, with 15 bases between them. The CDR3 extends over 16 amino acids. In nucleotides, the CDR3 is TGTGCCAGCAGCGTAGGTGGGGTACTAATGGACACTGAAGCTTTCTTT. Translated: CASSVGGVLMDTEAFF. The full variable domain, with the rest looked up from reference TRBV9 and TRBJ1-1, is DSGVTQTPKHLITATGQRVTLRCSPRSGDLSVYWYQQSLDQGLQFLIQYYNGEERAKGNILERFSAQQFPDLHSELNLSSLELGDSALYFCASSVGGVLMDTEAFFGQGTRLTVV.

This clone has only one observation. The chain carries TRBV5-1 and TRBJ1-2; 8 bases line up with TRBD1. The length of the CDR3 is 17 residues. The trim removed 5 bases at V and 3 bases at J, leaving 15 bases unmatched. Germline V gene data show CDR1 as SGHRS and CDR2 as YFSETQ. The CDR3 region has the DNA TGCGCCAGCAGAATTGGGACAGGTCGTTTGGGGGACTATGGCTACACCTTC. Amino acids: CASRIGTGRLGDYGYTF.

J is TRBJ1-1 and V is TRBV27; D is possibly TRBD1 (6 bases). V was cut by 2 bases and J by 11 bases, with 15 bases left in between. The germline V gene has CDR1 MNHEY and CDR2 SMNVEV (reference sequence). The CDR3 is 13 amino acids. The CDR3, as DNA: TGTGCCAGCAGTTTAGCTGGGGGCCGTGGGGCTTTCTTT. Translation gives CASSLAGGRGAFF.

This clone was counted only a few times. V usage is TRBV30 and J usage is TRBJ2-4; 11 bases fit TRBD2. The V and J ends lost 4 bases and 0 bases, in that order; junction bases with no gene match: 8. The length of the CDR3 is 17 residues. Per germline, CDR1 GTSNPN and CDR2 SVGIG (reference sequence). The CDR3 DNA sequence: TGTGCCTGGACTAGCGGGGGGAAAGGGTTAGCCAAAAACATTCAGTACTTC. It encodes CAWTSGGKGLAKNIQYF.

The chain carries TRBV5-6 and TRBJ1-2; no definite D call. Trimming cost V 4 bases and J 2 bases, with 3 bases left between them. Germline values: CDR1 SGHDT, CDR2 YYEEEE. The CDR3 is 11 amino acids. The CDR3: CASSLNYGYTF. The CDR3 coding sequence is TGTGCCAGCAGCCTGAACTATGGCTACACCTTC.

The CDR3 nucleotides are TGTGCCTGGACCACGGCCGCCTGGGGTGAGCAGTTCTTC. Protein: CAWTTAAWGEQFF. The gene calls are TRBV30 and TRBJ2-1, with D unclear. The CDR3 loop spans 13 amino acids. Trimming removed 4 bases at V and 9 bases at J, with 16 bases between. Germline lookup yields CDR1 GTSNPN and CDR2 SVGIG (reference sequence).

V gene TRBV2 combines with J gene TRBJ1-1, with D perhaps TRBD1 (6 bases). Germline CDR1 is SNHLY and CDR2 is FYNNEI. Trimming removed 6 bases from V and 1 base from J, with 9 bases in between. This CDR3 contains 13 residues. The CDR3 loop reads CASSQTGNTEAFF. The CDR3, as DNA: TGTGCCAGCAGCCAGACAGGGAACACTGAAGCTTTCTTT.

This clone appeared a few times. The rearrangement uses TRBV30 and TRBJ1-5; a weak D match, TRBD1 (6 bases). The ends were cut back, 5 bases at V and 5 bases at J, with 10 bases in the middle. The CDR3 spans 12 residues. Germline CDR1 reads GTSNPN; CDR2 reads SVGIG (reference sequence). The CDR3 is CAWGQYDQPQHF. The DNA for the CDR3 is TGTGCCTGGGGACAGTATGATCAGCCCCAGCATTTT. The variable domain in full, with the rest retrieved from reference TRBV30 and TRBJ1-5, is SQTIHQWPATLVQPVGSPLSLECTVEGTSNPNLYWYRQAAGRGLQLLFYSVGIGQISSEVPQNLSASRPQDRQFILSSKKLLLSDSGFYLCAWGQYDQPQHFGDGTRLSIL.

The V call is TRBV6-1, the J call TRBJ2-1, with 9 bases lining up with TRBD1. V dropped 5 bases and J dropped 8; count of bases not matched to a gene: 10. Germline values: CDR1 MNHNS, CDR2 SASEGT. The CDR3 runs 15 residues. The CDR3 loop is CASSLRDRVGDEQFF. The CDR3 nucleotides read TGTGCCAGCAGTCTCCGGGACAGGGTAGGGGATGAGCAGTTCTTC.

This clone is labeled medium-sized. The chain combines TRBV30 with TRBJ1-1, with D hard to call. CDR1 and CDR2 from the germline V gene are GTSNPN and SVGIG (reference sequence). The CDR3 is 12 residues long. Deletions cut 2 bases from V and 8 bases from J, with 12 bases between. Here the CDR3 reads CAWSPHLLEAFF. The CDR3 nucleotides are TGTGCCTGGAGTCCACACCTGTTAGAAGCTTTCTTT.

The chain couples TRBV2 to TRBJ2-5; a weak D match, TRBD1 (5 bases). The J call is in doubt because the DNA end fits TRBJ2-7 better. This CDR3 is 13 amino acids long. Germline CDR1 is SNHLY and CDR2 is FYNNEI. The CDR3 nucleotides read TGTGCCAGCAGTTACAGGACCTCCTACGAGCAGTACTTC. Protein sequence: CASSYRTSYEQYF.

This chain joins TRBV28 and TRBJ2-1; 9 bases fit TRBD2. The V segment lost 8 bases and the J segment 5 bases; nucleotides outside the gene matches: 7. The CDR3 covers 14 residues. The germline V gene has CDR1 MDHEN and CDR2 SYDVKM. For the CDR3, the DNA is TGTGCCAGCCGAAGACTAGCGGTAAACAATGAGCAGTTCTTC. It translates to CASRRLAVNNEQFF.

This clone was detected ten times or more. V usage is TRBV7-8 and J usage is TRBJ2-7; 11 bases match TRBD1. Germline trimming cut 4 bases from V and 6 bases from J; bases unmatched to any gene: 11. The CDR3 covers 16 residues. Germline V gene lookup returns CDR1 SGHVS and CDR2 FQNEAQ. In nucleotides, the CDR3 is TGTGCCAGCAGCTCCCCGGGGGGACAGGGGGGTATCGAGCAGTACTTC. Translation gives CASSSPGGQGGIEQYF.

The chain links TRBV7-2 to TRBJ2-7; D is tentatively TRBD1 or TRBD2 (5 bases each). The germline V gene has CDR1 SGHTA and CDR2 FQGNSA. The CDR3 spans 14 residues. Deletions cut 2 bases from V and 6 bases from J, with 14 bases between. CDR3 residues: CASSLTGTPLEQYF. For the CDR3, the DNA is TGTGCCAGCAGCTTAACCGGGACCCCTCTCGAGCAGTACTTC. Full variable domain (outside the CDR3, taken from reference TRBV7-2 and TRBJ2-7): GAGVSQSPSNKVTEKGKDVELRCDPISGHTALYWYRQSLGQGLEFLIYFQGNSAPDKSGLPSDRFSAERTGGSVSTLTIQRTQQEDSAVYLCASSLTGTPLEQYFGPGTRLTVT.

The chain links TRBV6-6 to TRBJ2-7, with a weak D call TRBD1 (5 bases). Germline lookup yields CDR1 MNHNY and CDR2 SVGAGI (reference sequence). The CDR3 covers 13 residues. The germline V and J ends were trimmed by 2 bases and 5 bases, with 10 bases remaining between them. The CDR3 here is CASSYQGRDEQYF. The CDR3, as DNA: TGTGCCAGCAGTTACCAGGGCCGTGACGAGCAGTACTTC.

A few counts support this clone. The chain carries TRBV5-6 and TRBJ1-6; D gene unclear. The germline V gene encodes CDR1 SGHDT and CDR2 YYEEEE. This CDR3 spans 14 amino acids. Trimming removed 0 bases at V and 7 bases at J, with 8 bases between. CDR3 bases: TGTGCCAGCAGCTTGGCTTCAAAGAATTCACCCCTCCACTTT. Translating it yields CASSLASKNSPLHF.

The chain is built from TRBV7-2 and TRBJ2-5, with TRBD2 matching 9 bases. Germline V gene data show CDR1 as SGHTA and CDR2 as FQGNSA. J lost 5 bases, V lost 4 bases, and 11 bases had no gene match. The CDR3 totals 16 residues. This chain's CDR3 is CASSSRRGGSRETQYF. The DNA for the CDR3 is TGTGCCAGCAGCTCCCGGCGGGGGGGTTCGAGGGAGACCCAGTACTTC.

This chain uses TRBV15 with TRBJ1-2; 7 bases map to TRBD1. CDR3 size: 15 residues. The junction had 10 bases not matched to a gene; V was cut back by 5 bases and J by 4 bases. Germline CDR1 LNHNV, CDR2 YYDKDF (reference sequence). Written as DNA, the CDR3 is TGTGCCACCAGCGAAAGCACCGGGACAGCCTATGGCTACACCTTC. As protein: CATSESTGTAYGYTF. Complete variable domain (other parts from reference TRBV15 and TRBJ1-2): DAMVIQNPRYQVTQFGKPVTLSCSQTLNHNVMYWYQQKSSQAPKLLFHYYDKDFNNEADTPDNFQSRRPNTSFCFLDIRSPGLGDTAMYLCATSESTGTAYGYTFGSGTRLTVV.